This T cell receptor beta chain emerged from a study of blood T cells in healthy people across ages. Study-wide points: Higher naive T cell percentage went strongly together with higher TCR beta diversity.

Per germline, CDR1 DFQATT and CDR2 SNEGSKA (reference sequence). The J segment lost 7 bases and the V segment lost 6 bases, leaving 15 bases of the junction unmatched. This CDR3 has 15 amino acids. Alongside a J-beta primer mix, a sample-barcoded 5' primer served in a second PCR lasting about 7 to 11 cycles. TCRdb independently ran MiXCR on the 5' RACE reads; one entry per CDR3 protein. The repertoire holds about 1.4 million distinct CDR3 sequences, approximately 59% seen once, with over 5% in the top ten. Russia was home to the donors, healthy Caucasian individuals aged about 6 to 100. Isolation yielded PBMCs, at least 6 million per sample, in every case. A few counts support this clonotype. Its matching antigen is unknown.

This receptor was identified in a man aged 18 to 30 in good health. The source material was blood. The chain links TRBV20-1 to TRBJ1-1, with 9 bases matching TRBD1. CDR3 loop: CSATAAQGADGEAFF. The CDR3 DNA sequence: TGCAGTGCGACCGCAGCACAGGGGGCGGATGGTGAAGCTTTCTTT.